This T cell receptor beta chain originates from a study of T cell responses to AZD1222 COVID-19 vaccine. The CDR3 runs to 15 residues. Looked up from germline, CDR1 is SGDLS and CDR2 is YYNGEE. Between the trimmed V and J ends, which lost 2 bases and 5 bases, there was a span of 16 bases. Only in-frame clones appear in the TCRdb table, and some are missing; sequencing was by immunoSEQ multiplex PCR. The data contain about 48,000 clones, approximately 89% of them singletons. This clonotype was obtained from an adult who received the AZD1222 COVID-19 vaccine. The chain combines TRBV9 with TRBJ2-5; D tentatively fits TRBD1 or TRBD2 (6 bases each). This material consisted of peripheral blood, taken 28 days after the second AZD1222 dose. CDR3 in amino acids: CASSVSTGARETQYF. The CDR3 bases are TGTGCCAGCAGCGTCTCCACGGGGGCCCGGGAGACCCAGTACTTC.